This TCR beta chain is drawn from a study of blood T cells in healthy people across ages (dated by TCRdb to about 2015). Broadly, across the study: In model experiments, template switching captured about one uniquely barcoded TCR beta cDNA molecule for every two T cells. The study measured age-related changes in TCR beta repertoire diversity using deep sequencing normalized with unique cDNA molecular identifiers. Donors were grouped into four age groups: young (average 16 years), middle-aged (39), aged (around 60) and long-lived (82). Two additional independent replicas of 1 million unique cDNA reads from the same blood draw were analyzed for two donors (one aged 18 to 30 and one aged 80 or older).

The library was generated by 5' RACE. The reads were generated on an Illumina HiSeq 2500. The second PCR ran for about 7 to 11 cycles and used a J-beta primer mix along with a sample-barcoded 5' primer. A template-switch 5' adaptor carrying 12 random nucleotides introduced a unique molecular identifier onto each TCR beta cDNA molecule. Each sample yielded at least 2.5 million CDR3-containing paired-end reads. All of the RNA was converted into first-strand cDNA using the Mint cDNA synthesis kit, with a TRBC-specific oligonucleotide serving as the primer. Following uracil-DNA glycosylase treatment, all cDNA underwent a first 18-cycle PCR with the universal primers M1SS and BC2_uni_R. As for how the authors treated the data: For normalization, 1 million high-quality reads, each with a distinct molecular identifier, were randomly selected from each sample. Instead of being binned into consensus sequences, reads that shared molecular identifiers were thrown out. MiTCR, run with a Q25 quality threshold and the strictest error-elimination algorithm, handled CDR3 identification, clonotype clustering and error correction. A nonparametric unseen species model with Euler transformation was used to estimate a lower bound on total TCR beta diversity. TCRdb redid the processing of the public reads, applying fastp at Q25 and MiXCR, and retained in-frame beta chains. Rows merge per CDR3 protein into single entries with the most common DNA and genes. The V and J calls shown here were made by TCRdb, not taken from the authors' results. The sample contains 500,000 to 550,000 distinct CDR3 sequences, under 30% of them found a single time. The ten largest clones capture around 10% of the sample.

This clonotype has more than one count but fewer than ten. The antigen it recognizes is unknown. Per-nucleotide qualities are absent, and no much larger clonotype sits a single base away. The research as a whole found: Since profiling was done on bulk unsorted PBMCs, naive and antigen-experienced compartments could not be conclusively compared. Estimates of total diversity based on one million sequenced T cells were considered lower bounds and underestimates. The CMV infection status of donors was not known, potentially confounding age-related changes in expanded clonotypes. Observed TCR beta diversity per million T cells fell roughly linearly with age, and a significant reduction was already apparent by age around 40. Compared with the aged group, the long-lived group had more naive CD4+ T cells, fewer expanded clones and increased TCR diversity, suggesting age selection. A strong correlation was found between observed TCR beta diversity and the percentage of naive T cells measured by flow cytometry.

Donors were a few dozen systemically healthy Caucasian individuals from Russia aged roughly 6 to 90 years. Each donor gave 8 to 10 milliliters of peripheral blood, drawn into EDTA-treated Vacutainer tubes. Ficoll-Paque density-gradient centrifugation was used to isolate PBMCs, with at least 6.5 million per sample. Trizol reagent was used to extract total RNA from the PBMCs, yielding at least 6 micrograms per sample. Naive CD45RAhigh/CD27high T cell percentages were measured by flow cytometry on a PBMC aliquot from every donor. These data are also associated with another study on T cells of mothers and their children. The second paper further reports: Donors were nine systemically healthy Caucasian individuals: three mothers and their six children. cDNA synthesis consumed the entire amount of extracted RNA, loaded at around 1.5 ug RNA in each 15 ul reaction. In the second PCR, the M1S primer introduced both the sample barcodes and 2-4 random nucleotides. Over 9 million TCR beta CDR3 reads came from each mother, compared with some 3 million reads from each child. Thymic selection shapes the output of TCR recombination in a similar way in related and unrelated pairs, and inherited differences have a minor effect. Normalized repertoire overlap was always slightly but never significantly higher in related than unrelated mother-child pairs. No persistent microchimeric T cell clones were found, with a detection sensitivity of approximately 94 clones per million clonotypes. The study used deep NGS to compare TCR beta repertoires of mothers and children, seeking features distinguishing related mother-child pairs from unrelated individuals. On average, the children were around 11 +/- 4 years old, while the mothers were approximately 40 +/- 4 years old. After adapter ligation with NEBNext reagents, the libraries were sequenced on Illumina HiSeq 2000 with 100+100 nt paired-end reads. Mother and child libraries were prepared a month apart and sequenced in separate runs to prevent cross-contamination. For each donor, between about 450,000 and 2,300,000 distinct TCR beta clonotypes were identified. Naive TCR beta clonotypes were estimated from low-frequency clonotypes matched to each donor's FACS-determined naive share, without sorting.

Material: blood. The sequence was collected from a boy younger than 18 in good health.

For the CDR3, the sequence is CASSQGTGGHRYEQYF. The sequenced DNA is TGCGCCAGCAGCCAAGGGACAGGGGGCCATCGCTACGAGCAGTACTTC. The sequence links TRBV4-1 to TRBJ2-7; 11 nucleotides in the junction match TRBD1. Inclusive of the bounding cysteine and phenylalanine, the CDR3 is 16 residues long. Only CDR3 DNA is held: 48 bases, read in frame from base 1. From a lookup of the germline V gene, CDR1 and CDR2 are MGHRA and YSYEKL. V is cut back by 1 base and J by 3 bases, with 5 bases in the junction unmatched.